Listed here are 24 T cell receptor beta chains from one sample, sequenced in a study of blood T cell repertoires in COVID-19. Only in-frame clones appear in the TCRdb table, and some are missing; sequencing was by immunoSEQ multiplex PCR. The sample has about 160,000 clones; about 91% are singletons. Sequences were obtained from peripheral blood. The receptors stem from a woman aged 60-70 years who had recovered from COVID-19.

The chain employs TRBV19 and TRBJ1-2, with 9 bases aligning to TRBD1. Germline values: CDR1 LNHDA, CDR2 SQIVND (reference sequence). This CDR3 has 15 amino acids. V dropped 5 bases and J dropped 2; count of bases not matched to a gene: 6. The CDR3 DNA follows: TGTGCCAGTAGTTTCGACGGGACAGGGAACTATGGCTACACCTTC. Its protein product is CASSFDGTGNYGYTF.

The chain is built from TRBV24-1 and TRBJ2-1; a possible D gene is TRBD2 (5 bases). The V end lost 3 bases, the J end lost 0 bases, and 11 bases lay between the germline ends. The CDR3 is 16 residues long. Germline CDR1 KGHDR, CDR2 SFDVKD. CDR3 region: CATSDVEGLSYNEQFF. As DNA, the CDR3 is TGTGCCACCAGTGATGTTGAGGGCCTCTCCTACAATGAGCAGTTCTTC.

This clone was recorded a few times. The CDR3 DNA follows: TGCGCCAGCAGCTTCGGGACTAGCGGACTGACAGATACGCAGTATTTT. Residues: CASSFGTSGLTDTQYF. V and J are TRBV5-1 and TRBJ2-3; TRBD2 matches 11 bases. The germline gives CDR1 SGHRS, CDR2 YFSETQ. V lost 2 bases to trimming and J lost 3 bases; unmatched junction nucleotides: 5. CDR3 size: 16 residues.

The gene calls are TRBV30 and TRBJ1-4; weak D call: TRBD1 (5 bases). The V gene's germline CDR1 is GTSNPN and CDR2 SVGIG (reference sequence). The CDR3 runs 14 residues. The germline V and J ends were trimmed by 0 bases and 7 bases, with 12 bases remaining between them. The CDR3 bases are TGTGCCTGGAGTGTACGTGGAGGGGTTGAAAAACTGTTTTTT. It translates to CAWSVRGGVEKLFF.

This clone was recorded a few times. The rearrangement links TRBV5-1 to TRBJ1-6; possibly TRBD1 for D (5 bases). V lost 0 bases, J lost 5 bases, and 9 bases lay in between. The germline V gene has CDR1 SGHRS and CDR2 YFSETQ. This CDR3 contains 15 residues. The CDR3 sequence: CASSLDRPDNSPLHF. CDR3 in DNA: TGCGCCAGCAGCTTGGACAGGCCGGATAATTCACCCCTCCACTTT. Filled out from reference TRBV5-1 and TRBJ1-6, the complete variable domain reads KAGVTQTPRYLIKTRGQQVTLSCSPISGHRSVSWYQQTPGQGLQFLFEYFSETQRNKGNFPGRFSGRQFSNSRSEMNVSTLELGDSALYLCASSLDRPDNSPLHFGNGTRLTVT.

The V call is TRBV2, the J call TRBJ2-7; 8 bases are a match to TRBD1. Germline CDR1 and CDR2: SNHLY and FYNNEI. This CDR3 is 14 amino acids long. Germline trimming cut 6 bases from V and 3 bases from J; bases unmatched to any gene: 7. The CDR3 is CASSFPGQVYEQYF. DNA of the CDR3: TGTGCCAGCAGCTTTCCGGGACAGGTCTACGAGCAGTACTTC.

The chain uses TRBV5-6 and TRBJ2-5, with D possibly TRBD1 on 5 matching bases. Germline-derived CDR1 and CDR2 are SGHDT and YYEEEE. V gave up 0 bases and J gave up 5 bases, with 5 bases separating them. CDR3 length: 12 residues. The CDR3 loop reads CASSLAGETQYF. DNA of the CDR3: TGTGCCAGCAGCTTGGCAGGGGAGACCCAGTACTTC. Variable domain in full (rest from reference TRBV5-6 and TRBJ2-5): DAGVTQSPTHLIKTRGQQVTLRCSPKSGHDTVSWYQQALGQGPQFIFQYYEEEERQRGNFPDRFSGHQFPNYSSELNVNALLLGDSALYLCASSLAGETQYFGPGTRLLVL.

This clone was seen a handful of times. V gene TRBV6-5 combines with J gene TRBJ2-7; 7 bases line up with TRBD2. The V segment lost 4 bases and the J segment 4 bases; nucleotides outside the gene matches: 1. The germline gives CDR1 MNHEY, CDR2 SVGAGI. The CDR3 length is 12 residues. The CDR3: CASSSGGYEQYF. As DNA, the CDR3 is TGTGCCAGCAGTTCCGGGGGGTACGAGCAGTACTTC.

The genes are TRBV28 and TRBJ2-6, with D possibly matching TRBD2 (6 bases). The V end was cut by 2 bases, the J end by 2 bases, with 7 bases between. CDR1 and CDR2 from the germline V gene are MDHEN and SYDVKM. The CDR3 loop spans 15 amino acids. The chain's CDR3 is CASSLRGTGANVLTF. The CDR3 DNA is TGTGCCAGCAGTTTACGGGGGACTGGGGCCAACGTCCTGACTTTC.

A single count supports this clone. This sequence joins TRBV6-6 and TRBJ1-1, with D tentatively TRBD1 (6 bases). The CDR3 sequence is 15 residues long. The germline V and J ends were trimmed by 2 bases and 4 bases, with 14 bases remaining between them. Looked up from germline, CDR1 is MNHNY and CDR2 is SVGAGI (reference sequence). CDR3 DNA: TGTGCCAGCAGTTACGTGGCCAGGGGAGCCACTGAAGCTTTCTTT. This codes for CASSYVARGATEAFF.

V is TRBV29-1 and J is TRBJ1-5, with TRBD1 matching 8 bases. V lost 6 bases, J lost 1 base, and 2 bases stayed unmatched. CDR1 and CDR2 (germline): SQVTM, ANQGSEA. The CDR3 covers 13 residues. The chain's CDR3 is CSVQGASNQPQHF. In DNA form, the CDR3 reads TGCAGCGTCCAGGGGGCGAGCAATCAGCCCCAGCATTTT.

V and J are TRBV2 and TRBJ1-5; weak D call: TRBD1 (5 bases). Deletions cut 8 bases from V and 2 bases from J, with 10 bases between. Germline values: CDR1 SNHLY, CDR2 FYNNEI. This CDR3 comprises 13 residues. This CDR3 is CASSREGNQPQHF. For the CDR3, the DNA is TGTGCCAGCTCCAGGGAGGGCAATCAGCCCCAGCATTTT.

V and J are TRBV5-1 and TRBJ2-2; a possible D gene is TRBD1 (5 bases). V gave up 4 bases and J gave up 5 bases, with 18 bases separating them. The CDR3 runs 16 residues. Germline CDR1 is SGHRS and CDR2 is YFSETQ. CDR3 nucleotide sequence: TGCGCCAGCAGCCCCCGGACCCAATCAGGGACCGGGGAGCTGTTTTTT. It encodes CASSPRTQSGTGELFF.

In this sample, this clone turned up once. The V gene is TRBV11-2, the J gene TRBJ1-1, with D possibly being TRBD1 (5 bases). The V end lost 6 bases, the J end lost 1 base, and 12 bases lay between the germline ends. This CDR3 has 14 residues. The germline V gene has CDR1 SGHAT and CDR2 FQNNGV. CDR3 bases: TGTGCCAGCAGTCGACAGATAGAGAACACTGAAGCTTTCTTT. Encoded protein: CASSRQIENTEAFF. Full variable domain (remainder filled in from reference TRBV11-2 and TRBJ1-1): EAGVAQSPRYKIIEKRQSVAFWCNPISGHATLYWYQQILGQGPKLLIQFQNNGVVDDSQLPKDRFSAERLKGVDSTLKIQPAKLEDSAVYLCASSRQIENTEAFFGQGTRLTVV.

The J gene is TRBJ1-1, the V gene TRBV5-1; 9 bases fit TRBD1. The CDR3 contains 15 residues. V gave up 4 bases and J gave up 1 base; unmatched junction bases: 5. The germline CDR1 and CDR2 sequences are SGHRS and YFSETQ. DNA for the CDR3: TGCGCCAGCAGCAGATGGACAGGGGAGAACACTGAAGCTTTCTTT. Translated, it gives CASSRWTGENTEAFF.

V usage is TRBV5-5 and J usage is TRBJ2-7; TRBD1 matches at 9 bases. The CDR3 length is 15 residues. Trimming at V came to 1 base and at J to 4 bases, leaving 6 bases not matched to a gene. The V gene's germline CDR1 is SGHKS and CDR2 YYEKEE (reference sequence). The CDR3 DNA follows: TGTGCCAGCAGCTTGAGTTCAGGACAGGGGTACGAGCAGTACTTC. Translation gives CASSLSSGQGYEQYF.

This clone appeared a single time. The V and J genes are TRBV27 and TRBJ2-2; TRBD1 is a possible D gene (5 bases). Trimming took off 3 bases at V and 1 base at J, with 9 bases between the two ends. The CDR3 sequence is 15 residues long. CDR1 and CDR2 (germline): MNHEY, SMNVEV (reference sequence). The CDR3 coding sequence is TGTGCCAGCAGTTTGTTTCAGGGGAACACCGGGGAGCTGTTTTTT. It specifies CASSLFQGNTGELFF.

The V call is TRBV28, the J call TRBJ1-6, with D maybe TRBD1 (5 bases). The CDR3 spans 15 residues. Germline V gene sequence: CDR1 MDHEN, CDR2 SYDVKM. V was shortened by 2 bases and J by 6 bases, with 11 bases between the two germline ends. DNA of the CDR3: TGTGCCAGCAGTTTAGTGGGACTCATTAATTCACCCCTCCACTTT. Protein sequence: CASSLVGLINSPLHF.

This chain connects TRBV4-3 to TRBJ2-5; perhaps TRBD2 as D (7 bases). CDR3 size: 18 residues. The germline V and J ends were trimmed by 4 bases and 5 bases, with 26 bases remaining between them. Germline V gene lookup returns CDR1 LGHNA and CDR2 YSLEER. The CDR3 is CASSLNIGGGALGETQYF. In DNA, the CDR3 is TGCGCCAGCAGCCTTAACATCGGAGGGGGGGCCCTAGGCGAGACCCAGTACTTC.

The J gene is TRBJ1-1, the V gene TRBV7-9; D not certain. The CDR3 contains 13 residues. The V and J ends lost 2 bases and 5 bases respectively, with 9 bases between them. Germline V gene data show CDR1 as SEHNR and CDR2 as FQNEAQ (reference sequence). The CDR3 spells CASSLTESTEAFF. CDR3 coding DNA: TGTGCCAGCAGCTTAACCGAGAGTACTGAAGCTTTCTTT.

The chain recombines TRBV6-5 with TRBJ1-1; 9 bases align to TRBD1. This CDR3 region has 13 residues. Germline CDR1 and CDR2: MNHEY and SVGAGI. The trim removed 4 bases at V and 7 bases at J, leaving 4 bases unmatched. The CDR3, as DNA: TGTGCCAGCAGTTCCCGGGACAGGGATGAAGCTTTCTTT. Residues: CASSSRDRDEAFF.

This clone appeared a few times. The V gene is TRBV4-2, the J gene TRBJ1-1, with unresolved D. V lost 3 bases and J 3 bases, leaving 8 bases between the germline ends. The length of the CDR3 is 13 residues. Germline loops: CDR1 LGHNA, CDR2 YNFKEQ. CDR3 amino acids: CASSHSADTEAFF. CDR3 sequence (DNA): TGTGCCAGCAGCCACTCCGCGGACACTGAAGCTTTCTTT.

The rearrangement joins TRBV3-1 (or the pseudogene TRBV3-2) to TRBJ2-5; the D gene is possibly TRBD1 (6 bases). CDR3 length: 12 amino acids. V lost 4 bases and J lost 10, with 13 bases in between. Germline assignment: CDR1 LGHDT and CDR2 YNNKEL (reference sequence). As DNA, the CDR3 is TGTGCCAGCAGCCGGGACAAAAGAGACCAGTACTTC. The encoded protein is CASSRDKRDQYF.

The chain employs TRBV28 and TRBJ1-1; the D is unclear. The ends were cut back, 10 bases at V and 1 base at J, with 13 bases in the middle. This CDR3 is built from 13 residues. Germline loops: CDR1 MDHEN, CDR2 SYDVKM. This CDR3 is CATTLRANTEAFF. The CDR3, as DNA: TGTGCCACCACTTTAAGAGCGAACACTGAAGCTTTCTTT.